A single sample gave rise to the 31 T cell receptor beta chains below, sequenced in a study of shared clonotypes between healthy human individuals. Sequencing was performed with immunoSEQ multiplex PCR; in TCRdb, only in-frame clones are kept and a portion is missing. The table has about 1.5 million clones, approximately 98% seen once. Sequencing was done on a sample of naive CD4+ T cells sorted from blood. Subset specified: CD45RA+ positively selected. Receptors were obtained from a young man in good health.

On this clone itself: Different DNA sequences within this sample yield the same CDR3. The gene calls are TRBV27 and TRBJ1-1, with a tentative D call TRBD1 (6 bases). The CDR3 covers 13 residues. V was clipped by 5 bases and J by 1 base, with 8 bases between them. In germline, CDR1 is MNHEY, CDR2 SMNVEV (reference sequence). CDR3 protein: CASSRGRNTEAFF. The CDR3 DNA is TGTGCCAGCAGTCGGGGGCGGAACACTGAAGCTTTCTTT.

A note on this clone: Other DNA variants within this sample encode the same CDR3. This CDR3 reads CSVEGETGSYNEQFF. CDR3 bases: TGCAGCGTTGAAGGAGAAACTGGCTCCTACAATGAGCAGTTCTTC. V usage is TRBV29-1 and J usage is TRBJ2-1, with no clear D. Trimming cost V 1 base and J 0 bases, with 10 bases left between them. The V gene's germline CDR1 is SQVTM and CDR2 ANQGSEA. This CDR3 comprises 15 residues.

On this clone: The same CDR3 arises from other DNA sequences in this sample as well. The V call is TRBV19, the J call TRBJ2-3; no clear D. The germline CDR1 and CDR2 sequences are LNHDA and SQIVND (reference sequence). The CDR3 spans 13 residues. The germline V and J ends were trimmed by 3 bases and 0 bases, with 4 bases remaining between them. The CDR3 region is CASSIPSTDTQYF. As DNA, the CDR3 is TGTGCCAGTAGTATCCCTAGCACAGATACGCAGTATTTT.

The chain employs TRBV4-2 and TRBJ2-3; D call uncertain. Looked up from germline, CDR1 is LGHNA and CDR2 is YNFKEQ. Deletions cut 1 base from V and 7 bases from J, with 6 bases between. The CDR3 consists of 12 residues. This CDR3 is CASSQVGNTQYF. Here the CDR3 DNA reads TGTGCCAGCAGCCAAGTGGGAAATACGCAGTATTTT.

J is TRBJ1-1 and V is TRBV29-1; no reliable D call. Trimming stripped 4 bases from V and 5 bases from J, with 14 bases between. Germline CDR1 and CDR2: SQVTM and ANQGSEA. The CDR3 sequence is 13 residues long. The CDR3 loop is CSVALDHYTEAFF. DNA of the CDR3: TGCAGCGTTGCCCTCGACCACTATACTGAAGCTTTCTTT.

As DNA, the CDR3 is TGTGCCAGCAGCTTACTCAGGGAACAAGAGACCCAGTACTTC. Its translation is CASSLLREQETQYF. The gene calls are TRBV11-3 and TRBJ2-5; D possibly corresponds to TRBD1 (5 bases). CDR3 length: 14 amino acids. The V gene's germline CDR1 is SGHNT and CDR2 YENEEA. Trimming took 2 bases from V and 2 from J, leaving 9 bases between them. The complete variable domain, with remaining parts taken from reference TRBV11-3 and TRBJ2-5, reads EAGVVQSPRYKIIEKKQPVAFWCNPISGHNTLYWYLQNLGQGPELLIRYENEEAVDDSQLPKDRFSAERLKGVDSTLKIQPAELGDSAVYLCASSLLREQETQYFGPGTRLLVL.

The rearrangement links TRBV2 to TRBJ1-1; no reliable D call. The V end was cut by 5 bases, the J end by 0 bases, with 10 bases between. This CDR3 has 14 residues. Germline V gene data show CDR1 as SNHLY and CDR2 as FYNNEI. DNA of the CDR3: TGTGCCAGCAGTTACACTTTCTTGAACACTGAAGCTTTCTTT. Amino acids: CASSYTFLNTEAFF.

The chain employs TRBV4-3 and TRBJ2-1, with 9 bases aligning to TRBD2. The germline V gene encodes CDR1 LGHNA and CDR2 YSLEER. Trimming took 3 bases from V and 7 from J; bases not matched to a gene: 13. The CDR3 runs to 17 residues. In DNA form, the CDR3 reads TGCGCCAGCAGCCAGCAGTTTAGCGGGAGAGGGTGGAATGAGCAGTTCTTC. It yields the protein CASSQQFSGRGWNEQFF.

The chain links TRBV5-1 to TRBJ1-1; the match to TRBD1 covers 8 bases. The CDR3 covers 18 residues. Germline V lookup: CDR1 SGHRS, CDR2 YFSETQ. V was clipped by 2 bases and J by 2 bases; unmatched bases: 14. This CDR3 reads CASSLEPRGQFLNTEAFF. The CDR3 DNA follows: TGCGCCAGCAGCTTAGAACCCAGGGGGCAGTTTCTCAACACTGAAGCTTTCTTT.

Written as DNA, the CDR3 is TGTGCCAGCAGCGCACCCCGGGGCCCAGAGACCCAGTACTTC. Translation gives CASSAPRGPETQYF. This rearrangement joins TRBV5-6 to TRBJ2-5, with D tentatively TRBD1 or TRBD2 (5 bases each). The germline CDR1 and CDR2 sequences are SGHDT and YYEEEE. This CDR3 has 14 residues. V was pared by 4 bases and J by 4 bases, with 14 bases between.

This rearrangement joins TRBV5-4 to TRBJ2-1; 8 bases fit TRBD1. V lost 0 bases, J lost 6 bases, and 5 bases stayed unmatched. The CDR3 extends over 15 amino acids. From germline, CDR1 is SGHNT and CDR2 YYREEE (reference sequence). The CDR3 spells CASSLARQGSNEQFF. Written as DNA, the CDR3 is TGTGCCAGCAGCTTGGCCCGACAGGGGTCCAATGAGCAGTTCTTC.

V gene TRBV7-2 combines with J gene TRBJ2-7; possible D gene TRBD2, 6 bases. Trimming removed 3 bases from V and 0 bases from J, with 12 bases in between. There are 15 residues in the CDR3. The germline V gene has CDR1 SGHTA and CDR2 FQGNSA. CDR3 sequence: CASSFTRDSSYEQYF. The CDR3 DNA follows: TGTGCCAGCAGCTTTACAAGGGACTCCTCCTACGAGCAGTACTTC.

This chain joins TRBV9 and TRBJ2-3; D may be TRBD2 (6 bases). V lost 3 bases to trimming and J lost 4 bases, with 6 bases between them. There are 12 residues in the CDR3. Germline CDR1 and CDR2: SGDLS and YYNGEE. CDR3 bases: TGTGCCAGCAGCGGACTAGCAGATACGCAGTATTTT. It specifies CASSGLADTQYF.

This clone was seen once. Other nucleotide sequences in the sample specify the same CDR3. V gene TRBV5-1 combines with J gene TRBJ1-1; tentative D call: TRBD1 (6 bases). The CDR3 runs to 13 residues. Germline lookup yields CDR1 SGHRS and CDR2 YFSETQ. V lost 5 bases and J lost 2, with 10 bases in between. CDR3: CASSRTENTEAFF. CDR3 nucleotides: TGCGCCAGCAGTCGGACAGAAAACACTGAAGCTTTCTTT. Full variable domain (outside the CDR3, taken from reference TRBV5-1 and TRBJ1-1): KAGVTQTPRYLIKTRGQQVTLSCSPISGHRSVSWYQQTPGQGLQFLFEYFSETQRNKGNFPGRFSGRQFSNSRSEMNVSTLELGDSALYLCASSRTENTEAFFGQGTRLTVV.

The chain recombines TRBV5-5 with TRBJ2-7, with D unclear. V lost 4 bases and J 2 bases, leaving 4 bases between the germline ends. This CDR3 contains 11 residues. The germline V gene has CDR1 SGHKS and CDR2 YYEKEE (reference sequence). The CDR3 sequence: CASSGTYEQYF. For the CDR3, the DNA is TGTGCCAGCAGCGGAACCTACGAGCAGTACTTC.

This chain joins TRBV10-3 and TRBJ1-5, with D maybe TRBD1 (6 bases). The CDR3 has 13 residues. Trimming took 4 bases from V and 6 from J, leaving 10 bases between them. Germline V gives CDR1 ENHRY, CDR2 SYGVKD. The CDR3 spells CAISVEGGQPQHF. The DNA for the CDR3 is TGTGCCATCAGTGTAGAGGGGGGTCAGCCCCAGCATTTT.

The rearrangement joins TRBV7-9 to TRBJ1-1; no reliable D call. The CDR3 has 13 amino acids. Trimming took off 2 bases at V and 5 bases at J, with 9 bases between the two ends. From germline, CDR1 is SEHNR and CDR2 FQNEAQ (reference sequence). As DNA, the CDR3 is TGTGCCAGCAGCTTACTGGAAGTAACTGAAGCTTTCTTT. Its translation: CASSLLEVTEAFF. The whole variable domain, filled in from reference TRBV7-9 and TRBJ1-1, reads DTGVSQNPRHKITKRGQNVTFRCDPISEHNRLYWYRQTLGQGPEFLTYFQNEAQLEKSRLLSDRFSAERPKGSFSTLEIQRTEQGDSAMYLCASSLLEVTEAFFGQGTRLTVV.

V and J are TRBV10-3 and TRBJ2-5, with D possibly matching TRBD2 (5 bases). CDR1 and CDR2 from the germline V gene are ENHRY and SYGVKD. This CDR3 comprises 13 residues. V dropped 11 bases and J dropped 2 bases, with 15 bases sitting between them. The CDR3 protein is CAAQTGVQETQYF. CDR3 DNA: TGTGCCGCGCAAACCGGGGTGCAAGAGACCCAGTACTTC.

The chain's CDR3 is CASSILAARGEQYF. The CDR3 DNA is TGTGCCAGCAGCATTTTAGCGGCGAGGGGCGAGCAGTACTTC. The gene calls are TRBV7-9 and TRBJ2-7; tentative D call: TRBD2 (6 bases). The V gene's germline CDR1 is SEHNR and CDR2 FQNEAQ (reference sequence). Trimming pared 5 bases from V and 6 bases from J, leaving 17 bases between. This CDR3 spans 14 amino acids.

The chain couples TRBV13 to TRBJ2-6, with 7 bases fitting TRBD1. This CDR3 spans 16 amino acids. Germline lookup yields CDR1 PRHDT and CDR2 FYEKMQ (reference sequence). The junction had 8 bases not matched to a gene; V was cut back by 5 bases and J by 4 bases. The CDR3 region is CASSPRGQYGANVLTF. CDR3 nucleotides: TGTGCCAGCAGCCCCAGGGGACAGTACGGGGCCAACGTCCTGACTTTC.

This chain connects TRBV29-1 to TRBJ1-2; D ambiguous. This CDR3 region has 12 residues. Germline V gene data show CDR1 as SQVTM and CDR2 as ANQGSEA. V dropped 4 bases and J dropped 2 bases, with 8 bases sitting between them. The CDR3 nucleotides read TGCAGCGTTGTGTGGGAAAACTATGGCTACACCTTC. Translation: CSVVWENYGYTF.

Remarks on this clone: Other nucleotide sequences from this sample produce the same CDR3. The chain employs TRBV6-6 and TRBJ2-1; 9 bases agree with TRBD2. After removal of 6 bases from V and 0 bases from J, the junction contained 3 bases not matched to a gene. CDR3 length: 15 residues. CDR1 and CDR2 (germline): MNHNY, SVGAGI (reference sequence). CDR3 DNA sequence: TGTGCCAGCAGCTATAGCGGGAGCTCCTACAATGAGCAGTTCTTC. Translation: CASSYSGSSYNEQFF.

This chain uses TRBV28 with TRBJ2-7; no firm D call. CDR1 is MDHEN and CDR2 is SYDVKM in the germline V gene. The V end lost 4 bases, the J end lost 2 bases, and 12 bases lay between the germline ends. The CDR3 covers 14 residues. The chain's CDR3 is CASSSVSGTYEQYF. For the CDR3, the DNA is TGTGCCAGCAGTTCGGTCTCGGGTACCTACGAGCAGTACTTC.

Only a few counts were recorded for this clone. At the DNA level, this CDR3 is encoded by other sequences in the same sample as well. The genes are TRBV28 and TRBJ1-1, with D hard to call. Germline CDR1 and CDR2: MDHEN and SYDVKM. Trimming shortened V by 6 bases and J by 0 bases, and 2 bases separated the two germline ends. The CDR3 runs to 11 residues. As DNA, the CDR3 is TGTGCCAGCAGGTTGAACACTGAAGCTTTCTTT. Protein: CASRLNTEAFF.

The genes are TRBV4-3 and TRBJ1-1; D is possibly TRBD1 (6 bases). V was shortened by 3 bases and J by 5 bases, with 13 bases between the two germline ends. The CDR3 runs 14 residues. Per germline, CDR1 LGHNA and CDR2 YSLEER. In nucleotides, the CDR3 is TGCGCCAGCAGCCACCCAGGGGCCAGGACTGAAGCTTTCTTT. Its translation: CASSHPGARTEAFF.

The chain recombines TRBV5-1 with TRBJ2-7, with 9 bases lining up with TRBD2. Unmatched junction bases numbered 11, after V lost 3 bases and J lost 7 bases. Looked up from germline, CDR1 is SGHRS and CDR2 is YFSETQ. This CDR3 has 15 residues. CDR3 sequence (DNA): TGCGCCAGCAGCTCCATGCGGGAGGGCCTGGGGGAGCAGTACTTC. Translated, it gives CASSSMREGLGEQYF.

The gene calls are TRBV28 and TRBJ2-5; no firm D call. Trimming removed 3 bases from V and 1 base from J, with 12 bases in between. This CDR3 is built from 15 residues. Germline V CDR1 and CDR2: MDHEN, SYDVKM. CDR3 sequence: CASSFLPRVQETQYF. Here the CDR3 DNA reads TGTGCCAGCAGTTTTCTTCCGCGCGTCCAAGAGACCCAGTACTTC.

The rearrangement joins TRBV5-4 to TRBJ2-1, with 12 positions matching TRBD2. V shed 4 bases and J 7 bases; nucleotides not matched to a gene: 9. CDR1 is SGHNT and CDR2 is YYREEE in the germline V gene (reference sequence). The CDR3 loop spans 16 amino acids. The CDR3 loop reads CASSRDSGLAGNEQFF. The CDR3 bases are TGTGCCAGCAGCCGTGACAGTGGACTAGCGGGGAATGAGCAGTTCTTC.

The J gene is TRBJ2-2, the V gene TRBV13, with D tentatively TRBD2 (5 bases). Trimming took 1 base from V and 5 from J, leaving 14 bases between them. Germline lookup yields CDR1 PRHDT and CDR2 FYEKMQ (reference sequence). The CDR3 is made up of 16 amino acids. CDR3 nucleotide sequence: TGTGCCAGCAGCTTAGAGCGGTTGGGGAAAACCGGGGAGCTGTTTTTT. This gives the protein CASSLERLGKTGELFF.

This rearrangement joins TRBV5-4 to TRBJ2-1; 10 nucleotides agree with TRBD2. Germline-derived CDR1 and CDR2 are SGHNT and YYREEE (reference sequence). J gave up 1 base and V 0 bases, and 13 bases lay outside the gene matches. The CDR3 is 20 residues long. The DNA of the CDR3 is TGTGCCAGCAGCTTGGCCTGGACTAGCGGTTGGAGGGAGTCCTACAATGAGCAGTTCTTC. It encodes CASSLAWTSGWRESYNEQFF.

V usage is TRBV7-5 and J usage is TRBJ1-2. TRBV7-5 is termed a pseudogene. This CDR3 is built from 18 residues. CDR3 bases: TGTGCCAGCAGCTTATCGGGTAAACGGGGCGGTGCTAACTATGGCTACACCTTC. It specifies CASSLSGKRGGANYGYTF.